This T cell receptor beta chain came from a study of cytomegalovirus exposure and HLA in healthy donors. Points from the study as a whole: Reports credit the classifier with highly specific, highly sensitive diagnosis of cytomegalovirus status. The study recorded some 160 TCR beta chains that were cytomegalovirus-associated. Rare TCR sequences dominated, though some public TCRs recurred in many donors.

TCRdb keeps only in-frame clones here, not all; method: immunoSEQ multiplex PCR. The table shows some 200,000 clones, with roughly 86% occurring only once. Per germline, CDR1 GTSNPN and CDR2 SVGIG (reference sequence). J lost 9 bases, V lost 6 bases, and 10 bases had no gene match. The CDR3 is 13 amino acids. The donors were members of the approximately 130-subject validation cohort (separate from the roughly 660-subject first cohort). In the case of this clone: Its target is unknown.

This rearrangement joins TRBV30 to TRBJ2-5; TRBD1 aligns across 10 bases. The sample taken for sequencing was PBMCs. The receptor was isolated from a young man in good health and CMV-seropositive. CDR3 sequence: CACRTGGGLAQYF. CDR3 in DNA: TGTGCCTGCCGGACAGGGGGTGGTTTGGCCCAGTACTTC.